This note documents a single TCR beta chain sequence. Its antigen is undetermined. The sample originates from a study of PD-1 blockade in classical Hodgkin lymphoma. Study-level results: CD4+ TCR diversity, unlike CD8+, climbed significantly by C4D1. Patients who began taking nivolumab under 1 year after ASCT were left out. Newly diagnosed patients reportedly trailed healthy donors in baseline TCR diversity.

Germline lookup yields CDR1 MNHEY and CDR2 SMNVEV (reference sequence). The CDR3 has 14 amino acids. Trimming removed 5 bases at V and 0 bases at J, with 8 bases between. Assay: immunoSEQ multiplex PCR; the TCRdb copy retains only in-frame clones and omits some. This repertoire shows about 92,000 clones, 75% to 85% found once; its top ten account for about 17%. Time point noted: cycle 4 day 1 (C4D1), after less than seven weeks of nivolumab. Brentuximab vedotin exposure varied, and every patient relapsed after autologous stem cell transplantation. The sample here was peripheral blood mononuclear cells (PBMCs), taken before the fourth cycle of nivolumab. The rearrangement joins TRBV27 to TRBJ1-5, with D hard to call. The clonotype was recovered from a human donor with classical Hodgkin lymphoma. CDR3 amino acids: CASSPISSNQPQHF. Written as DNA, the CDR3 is TGTGCCAGCAGTCCGATCTCTAGCAATCAGCCCCAGCATTTT.